This is a list of T cell receptor beta chains from one sample in a study of OX40 agonist ivuxolimab in advanced cancers. Clones were read by immunoSEQ multiplex PCR, and TCRdb kept only the in-frame ones, dropping some. The sample gives under 100,000 clones, more than 80% of which show up once; roughly 2.5% is in the top ten. The sample in question was CD4+ or CD8+ T cells sorted from blood, obtained in a trial of the OX40 agonist ivuxolimab. The receptors here all came from an adult with an advanced solid tumor such as melanoma, head and neck, liver or kidney cancer. Both conserved end residues are part of each CDR3. A D gene is named only where the DNA matches it firmly. Clone size is not always given. Where it is, it says once, few, many or a class for expanded clones.

d_gene | len | j_gene | v_gene | abundance | CDR3aa | CDR3nt
- | 14 | TRBJ2-2 | TRBV5-1 | - | CASSLAGNTGELFF | TGCGCCAGCAGCTTGGCAGGGAACACCGGGGAGCTGTTTTTT
- | 14 | TRBJ1-2 | TRBV14 | - | CASSPGAIVYGYTF | TGTGCCAGCAGCCCCGGGGCCATAGTCTATGGCTACACCTTC
- | 14 | TRBJ1-1 | TRBV5-1 | - | CASSFGTVNTEAFF | TGCGCCAGCAGCTTTGGGACGGTGAACACTGAAGCTTTCTTT
- | 11 | TRBJ1-2 | TRBV30 | - | CACLRAYGYTF | TGTGCCTGCCTTAGGGCCTATGGCTACACCTTC
- | 15 | TRBJ2-7 | TRBV6-6 | - | CASSYSTGVSYEQYF | TGTGCCAGCAGTTACTCGACTGGGGTCTCCTACGAGCAGTACTTC
- | 16 | TRBJ2-3 | TRBV11-3 | - | CASSLGGDSFTDTQYF | TGTGCCAGCAGCTTAGGGGGCGACAGTTTCACAGATACGCAGTATTTT
- | 15 | TRBJ2-7 | TRBV5-5 | - | CASSLNRAYSYEQYF | TGTGCCAGCAGTTTAAACAGGGCTTACTCCTACGAGCAGTACTTC
TRBD1 | 15 | TRBJ2-7 | TRBV14 | - | CASSQPTGAGYEQYF | TGTGCCAGCAGCCAACCGACAGGGGCAGGGTACGAGCAGTACTTC
- | 16 | TRBJ2-1 | TRBV28 | few | CASSYSGTLSYNEQFF | TGTGCCAGCAGTTACTCCGGGACTTTATCCTACAATGAGCAGTTCTTC
- | 17 | TRBJ2-6 | TRBV7-8 | - | CASSLGGRVSGANVLTF | TGTGCCAGCAGCTTAGGGGGTAGGGTCTCTGGGGCCAACGTCCTGACTTTC
- | 14 | TRBJ1-2 | TRBV9 | once | CASSVQGSNYGYTF | TGTGCCAGCAGCGTCCAGGGGTCTAACTATGGCTACACCTTC
- | 14 | TRBJ1-2 | TRBV5-4 | - | CASSFQGSGEGYTF | TGTGCCAGCAGCTTTCAGGGGTCCGGGGAAGGCTACACCTTC
- | 13 | TRBJ2-5 | TRBV7-2 | - | CASNRQRGETQYF | TGTGCCAGCAACCGGCAAAGGGGGGAGACCCAGTACTTC
- | 14 | TRBJ2-1 | TRBV7-2 | - | CASSLAGSDNEQFF | TGTGCCAGCAGCTTGGCAGGGTCCGACAATGAGCAGTTCTTC
TRBD2 | 16 | TRBJ2-3 | TRBV18 | - | CASSSGLAASTDTQYF | TGTGCCAGCTCATCCGGACTAGCGGCTAGCACAGATACGCAGTATTTT
TRBD1 | 14 | TRBJ1-2 | TRBV12-5 | - | CASALGQGDYGYTF | TGTGCTAGTGCCCTCGGACAGGGGGACTATGGCTACACCTTC
TRBD1 | 14 | TRBJ2-3 | TRBV6-1 | - | CASSADRGRDTQYF | TGTGCCAGCAGTGCGGACAGGGGGCGAGATACGCAGTATTTT
- | 11 | TRBJ1-1 | TRBV6-5 | few | CASRRDTEAFF | TGTGCCAGCAGAAGAGACACTGAAGCTTTCTTT
- | 15 | TRBJ1-2 | TRBV7-2 | - | CASSQSRGARYGYTF | TGCGCCAGCAGCCAGAGCCGAGGGGCACGGTATGGCTACACCTTC
TRBD2 | 15 | TRBJ2-3 | TRBV10-3 | - | CAISSLGTSGNTQYF | TGTGCCATCAGCAGTCTCGGGACTAGCGGAAATACGCAGTATTTT
- | 16 | TRBJ2-7 | TRBV5-3 | - | CARSLVGLFLYYEQYF | TGTGCCAGAAGCTTGGTGGGACTTTTCCTCTACTACGAGCAGTACTTC
TRBD2 | 15 | TRBJ2-1 | TRBV9 | - | CASSVDVGGYNEQFF | TGTGCCAGCAGCGTAGATGTGGGGGGGTACAATGAGCAGTTCTTC
TRBD2 | 15 | TRBJ2-1 | TRBV5-1 | - | CASSRGTSGVIEQFF | TGCGCCAGCAGCCGGGGGACTAGCGGGGTTATTGAGCAGTTCTTC
TRBD2 | 15 | TRBJ2-2 | TRBV5-4 | - | CASSFQRGYTGELFF | TGTGCCAGCAGCTTTCAGCGGGGGTACACCGGGGAGCTGTTTTTT
- | 13 | TRBJ2-1 | TRBV11-2 | - | CASRRLGGREQFF | TGTGCCAGCAGAAGACTAGGGGGCCGGGAGCAGTTCTTC
TRBD2 | 16 | TRBJ2-5 | TRBV7-2 | once | CASSLGLAGGTETQYF | TGTGCCAGCAGCCTCGGACTAGCGGGGGGTACAGAGACCCAGTACTTC
- | 13 | TRBJ1-4 | TRBV6-5 | few | CASSRDISEKLFF | TGTGCCAGCAGTCGGGACATCTCTGAAAAACTGTTTTTT
- | 16 | TRBJ2-3 | TRBV18 | - | CASSPEAIARADTQYF | TGTGCCAGCTCACCAGAAGCGATCGCAAGAGCAGATACGCAGTATTTT
- | 16 | TRBJ2-1 | TRBV7-2 | once | CASSLNGVGSYNEQFF | TGTGCCAGCAGCTTAAATGGGGTCGGCTCCTACAATGAGCAGTTCTTC
TRBD1 | 15 | TRBJ1-6 | TRBV7-8 | - | CASSLAGQVTSPLHF | TGTGCCAGCAGCTTAGCGGGACAGGTCACTTCACCCCTCCACTTT
TRBD1 | 15 | TRBJ1-2 | TRBV28 | - | CASSLSGQGAKGYTF | TGTGCCAGCAGTTTATCGGGACAGGGGGCGAAAGGCTACACCTTC
- | 16 | TRBJ1-5 | TRBV27 | - | CASSSNLRSGGQPQHF | TGTGCCAGCAGTTCGAATCTTCGGTCGGGGGGTCAGCCCCAGCATTTT
- | 16 | TRBJ1-6 | TRBV5-5 | - | CASSLIWVIYNSPLHF | TGTGCCAGCAGCTTGATTTGGGTCATCTATAATTCACCCCTCCACTTT
- | 11 | TRBJ1-1 | TRBV6-5 | - | CASRRGTEAFF | TGTGCCAGCAGGCGGGGGACTGAAGCTTTCTTT
- | 17 | TRBJ2-1 | TRBV5-1 | - | CASGIRAVPGRYNEQFF | TGCGCCAGCGGTATCCGAGCGGTTCCGGGCCGCTACAATGAGCAGTTCTTC
TRBD2 | 18 | TRBJ2-3 | TRBV5-8 | - | CASSREGRLAGPTDTQYF | TGTGCCAGCAGTAGAGAGGGTCGGCTAGCGGGGCCCACAGATACGCAGTATTTT
- | 14 | TRBJ1-6 | TRBV18 | - | CASSPGTRPSPLHF | TGTGCCAGCTCACCAGGGACACGACCATCACCCCTCCACTTT
- | 16 | TRBJ1-1 | TRBV5-5 | - | CASSLGLGSVNTEAFF | TGTGCCAGCAGCTTGGGACTGGGCTCGGTGAACACTGAAGCTTTCTTT
- | 12 | TRBJ1-6 | TRBV30 | - | CAWSVQSSPLHF | TGTGCCTGGAGTGTACAGAGTTCACCCCTCCACTTT
- | 15 | TRBJ2-5 | TRBV5-6 | few | CASSRVDNNQETQYF | TGTGCCAGCAGCCGGGTGGACAACAACCAAGAGACCCAGTACTTC
- | 13 | TRBJ1-1 | TRBV5-1 | - | CASSSLGGTEAFF | TGCGCCAGCAGCTCCTTGGGTGGCACTGAAGCTTTCTTT
- | 15 | TRBJ1-1 | TRBV18 | - | CASSPRQGANTEAFF | TGTGCCAGCTCACCCCGGCAGGGAGCGAACACTGAAGCTTTCTTT
- | 19 | TRBJ2-5 | TRBV19 | - | CASSIKRASGTYYQETQYF | TGTGCCAGTAGTATAAAAAGAGCGTCCGGGACATACTACCAAGAGACCCAGTACTTC
- | 15 | TRBJ2-5 | TRBV25-1 | few | CASSRSTGRPRTQYF | TGTGCCAGCAGTCGTAGTACAGGTAGACCTAGGACCCAGTACTTC
- | 12 | TRBJ2-7 | TRBV29-1 | - | CSGGSRGYEQYF | TGCAGCGGAGGATCGAGGGGCTACGAGCAGTACTTC
- | 15 | TRBJ2-7 | TRBV14 | - | CASSPLEMQSYEQYF | TGTGCCAGCAGCCCCCTCGAGATGCAGTCCTACGAGCAGTACTTC
- | 14 | TRBJ2-3 | TRBV6-1 | - | CASSPRDGTDTQYF | TGTGCCAGCAGTCCAAGGGACGGCACAGATACGCAGTATTTT